These T cell receptor beta chains were read from a single sample in a study of blood T cell repertoires in COVID-19. The table came from immunoSEQ multiplex PCR; TCRdb's copy has only in-frame clones and leaves some out. The repertoire holds a few hundred thousand clones, with 75% to 90% as singletons. Sequenced sample: PBMCs or T cells enriched from blood (not recorded which). The receptors shown here come from a man aged 25-45 years who had recovered from COVID-19. Each CDR3 is given with its conserved first and last residue. D genes are given only for firm matches. Clone size is shown for a subset of rows, as once, few, many or a class of expanded clone.

cdr3_nt: TGTGCCAGCACGTCAGGCCACCTCACCTATGGCTACACCTTC
cdr3_aa: CASTSGHLTYGYTF
v_call: TRBV28
j_call: TRBJ1-2
d_call: -
clone_size: -

cdr3_nt: TGTGCCAGCAGCTTACTCGGGGTGCACACAGATACGCAGTATTTT
cdr3_aa: CASSLLGVHTDTQYF
v_call: TRBV11-1
j_call: TRBJ2-3
d_call: -
clone_size: -

cdr3_nt: TGTGCCAGCAGCCGAATAAACACTGAAGCTTTCTTT
cdr3_aa: CASSRINTEAFF
v_call: TRBV7-8
j_call: TRBJ1-1
d_call: -
clone_size: -

cdr3_nt: TGTGCCAGCAGCTTCAAGGGACTAGCGGGGGCCGCAGATACGCAGTATTTT
cdr3_aa: CASSFKGLAGAADTQYF
v_call: TRBV5-4
j_call: TRBJ2-3
d_call: TRBD2
clone_size: -

cdr3_nt: TGTGCCAGCAGTTTTGGCAGGGGTCATCAGCCCCAGCATTTT
cdr3_aa: CASSFGRGHQPQHF
v_call: TRBV27
j_call: TRBJ1-5
d_call: -
clone_size: -

cdr3_nt: TGTGCCAGCAGCTTACAGGGGAGTAACACTGAAGCTTTCTTT
cdr3_aa: CASSLQGSNTEAFF
v_call: TRBV7-9
j_call: TRBJ1-1
d_call: -
clone_size: -

cdr3_nt: TGTGCCAGCAGCCAAGATTGTTTTTTTTTGGACAGCAATCTGATTAAGCATTTT
cdr3_aa: CASSQDCFFLDSNLIKHF
v_call: TRBV3-1/TRBV3-2
j_call: TRBJ1-5
d_call: -
clone_size: -

cdr3_nt: TGTGCCAGCAGCGTAGACAGCCGCCCGAACACTGAAGCTTTCTTT
cdr3_aa: CASSVDSRPNTEAFF
v_call: TRBV9
j_call: TRBJ1-1
d_call: -
clone_size: -

cdr3_nt: TGTGCCGCCCGCCCCCAACCGACAGGGGGCACTGGCTACACCTTC
cdr3_aa: CAARPQPTGGTGYTF
v_call: TRBV10-3
j_call: TRBJ1-2
d_call: TRBD1
clone_size: -

cdr3_nt: TGTGCCTGGAGCCCGTGGGACAGCGATTGGGGGGGCAATCAGCCCCAGCATTTT
cdr3_aa: CAWSPWDSDWGGNQPQHF
v_call: TRBV30
j_call: TRBJ1-5
d_call: TRBD1
clone_size: -

cdr3_nt: TGTGCCAGCAGGGAGGCAGGTCCCAGTTCACCCCTCCACTTT
cdr3_aa: CASREAGPSSPLHF
v_call: TRBV2
j_call: TRBJ1-6
d_call: -
clone_size: -

cdr3_nt: TGTGCCAGCAGCGGGCGGAGGGCCACTGAAGCTTTCTTT
cdr3_aa: CASSGRRATEAFF
v_call: TRBV7-8
j_call: TRBJ1-1
d_call: -
clone_size: -

cdr3_nt: TGTGCCAGCAGCCAAGGGGAGGGTCGACTCTATGGCTACACCTTC
cdr3_aa: CASSQGEGRLYGYTF
v_call: TRBV3-1/TRBV3-2
j_call: TRBJ1-2
d_call: -
clone_size: -

cdr3_nt: TGTGCCAGCAGTCAACAGGGAGATGGCTACACCTTC
cdr3_aa: CASSQQGDGYTF
v_call: TRBV2
j_call: TRBJ1-2
d_call: -
clone_size: -

cdr3_nt: TGTGCCAGCAGTACGGGACAGGGGGGCCCAGATACGCAGTATTTT
cdr3_aa: CASSTGQGGPDTQYF
v_call: TRBV6-4
j_call: TRBJ2-3
d_call: TRBD1
clone_size: -

cdr3_nt: TGTGCCAGCAGCTTAGTCCTGGTGGGGCCCCCGTACTTC
cdr3_aa: CASSLVLVGPPYF
v_call: TRBV7-2
j_call: TRBJ2-7
d_call: -
clone_size: -

cdr3_nt: TGCGCCAGCAGCTTGGCCTCTTCTAACGTCGATGAGCAGTTCTTC
cdr3_aa: CASSLASSNVDEQFF
v_call: TRBV5-1
j_call: TRBJ2-1
d_call: -
clone_size: -

cdr3_nt: TGTGCCAGCTCACCCCTGGGACAGGGAGATGGCTACACCTTC
cdr3_aa: CASSPLGQGDGYTF
v_call: TRBV18
j_call: TRBJ1-2
d_call: TRBD1
clone_size: -

cdr3_nt: TGCGCCAGCAGCCCACAAGGAGGGAAAGAGACCCAGTACTTC
cdr3_aa: CASSPQGGKETQYF
v_call: TRBV4-1
j_call: TRBJ2-5
d_call: -
clone_size: -

cdr3_nt: TGTGCCAGCAGCCTTCAGGGCAGGGGCGAAGCTTTCTTT
cdr3_aa: CASSLQGRGEAFF
v_call: TRBV12-3/TRBV12-4
j_call: TRBJ1-1
d_call: -
clone_size: -

cdr3_nt: TGTGCCAGTAGTCTAGGACAGGGCTATGGCTACACCTTC
cdr3_aa: CASSLGQGYGYTF
v_call: TRBV19
j_call: TRBJ1-2
d_call: TRBD1
clone_size: once

cdr3_nt: TGTGCCAGCAGCTTAAAGAGTTCGCGTGGGGAGCTGTTTTTT
cdr3_aa: CASSLKSSRGELFF
v_call: TRBV11-2
j_call: TRBJ2-2
d_call: -
clone_size: -

cdr3_nt: TGTGCCAGCAGCCGTAGTCCGCGGGGGACCTACCAGCAGTACTTC
cdr3_aa: CASSRSPRGTYQQYF
v_call: TRBV7-2
j_call: TRBJ2-7
d_call: TRBD2
clone_size: -

cdr3_nt: TGTGCCACCCGGACAGGGGCCAAAAACATTCAGTACTTC
cdr3_aa: CATRTGAKNIQYF
v_call: TRBV6-5
j_call: TRBJ2-4
d_call: TRBD1
clone_size: -

cdr3_nt: TGTGCCAGTAGTTTAGGGGGCGCGGGGGAAAAACTGTTTTTT
cdr3_aa: CASSLGGAGEKLFF
v_call: TRBV19
j_call: TRBJ1-4
d_call: TRBD1
clone_size: -

cdr3_nt: TGTGCCAGCAGCTACGAAGCGGCGAACACCGGGGAGCTGTTTTTT
cdr3_aa: CASSYEAANTGELFF
v_call: TRBV7-2
j_call: TRBJ2-2
d_call: -
clone_size: -

cdr3_nt: TGTGCCAGCAGCGTAACCCCCGGGACAGGGTATGGTGAAGCTTTCTTT
cdr3_aa: CASSVTPGTGYGEAFF
v_call: TRBV9
j_call: TRBJ1-1
d_call: TRBD1
clone_size: -